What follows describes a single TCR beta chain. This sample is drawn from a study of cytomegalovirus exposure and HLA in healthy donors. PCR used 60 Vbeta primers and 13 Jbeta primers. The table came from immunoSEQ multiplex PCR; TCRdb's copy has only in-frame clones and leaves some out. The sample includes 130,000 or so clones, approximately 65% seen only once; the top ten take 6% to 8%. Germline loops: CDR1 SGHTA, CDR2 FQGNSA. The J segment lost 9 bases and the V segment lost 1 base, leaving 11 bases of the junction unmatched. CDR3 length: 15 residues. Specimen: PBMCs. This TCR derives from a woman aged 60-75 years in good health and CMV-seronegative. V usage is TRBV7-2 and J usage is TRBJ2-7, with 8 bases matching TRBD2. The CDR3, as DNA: TGTGCCAGCAGCTTAGGGACTAGCCCTGGCCATTTGCAGTACTTC. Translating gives CASSLGTSPGHLQYF.